This T cell receptor beta chain stems from a study of metastatic and nonmetastatic thyroid tumors. For the study at large: Repertoires were compared across blood and tumor or nodule tissue from malignant and benign thyroid patients. Study-wide results and limits: For both blood and tumor, malignant thyroid tumors reportedly showed significantly higher TCR beta diversity than benign nodules did.

Before thyroid surgery, none of the patients had received any treatment. The CDR3 spans 15 residues. Germline CDR1 LGHNA, CDR2 YSLEER. V trimming: 3 bases; J trimming: 3 bases; junction bases outside the gene matches: 6. TCRdb re-called clones via MiXCR from the PCR reads. The data hold 30,000 to 45,000 clones, with approximately 51% observed a single time. This clone came up a few times. The antigen remains unidentified. The sequenced sample was tumor tissue. J is TRBJ2-7 and V is TRBV4-3; 9 bases are shared with TRBD2. The sequence was obtained from a male donor with papillary thyroid cancer or a benign thyroid nodule (not recorded which). Some clones in this sample may be carry-over from other donors' samples. The CDR3: CASSQNSGGYYEQYF. The CDR3, as DNA: TGCGCCAGCAGCCAGAATAGCGGGGGCTACTACGAGCAGTACTTC.